This entry concerns a single T cell receptor (beta chain). Germline CDR1 reads KGHDR; CDR2 reads SFDVKD. V shed 3 bases and J shed 1 base, with 5 bases lying between them. The CDR3 runs to 13 residues. The sample belongs to a study of blood T cell repertoires in COVID-19. Generated by immunoSEQ multiplex PCR, the TCRdb table keeps only in-frame clones and is missing some. The table records some 140,000 clones, about four fifths of them present only once. This chain uses TRBV24-1 with TRBJ1-2, with D unresolved. Sequencing used peripheral blood. The TCR originated in a man at least 80 years old with acute or convalescent COVID-19. The CDR3 sequence is CATSDAGNYGYTF. The CDR3 coding sequence is TGTGCCACCAGTGATGCGGGTAACTATGGCTACACCTTC.